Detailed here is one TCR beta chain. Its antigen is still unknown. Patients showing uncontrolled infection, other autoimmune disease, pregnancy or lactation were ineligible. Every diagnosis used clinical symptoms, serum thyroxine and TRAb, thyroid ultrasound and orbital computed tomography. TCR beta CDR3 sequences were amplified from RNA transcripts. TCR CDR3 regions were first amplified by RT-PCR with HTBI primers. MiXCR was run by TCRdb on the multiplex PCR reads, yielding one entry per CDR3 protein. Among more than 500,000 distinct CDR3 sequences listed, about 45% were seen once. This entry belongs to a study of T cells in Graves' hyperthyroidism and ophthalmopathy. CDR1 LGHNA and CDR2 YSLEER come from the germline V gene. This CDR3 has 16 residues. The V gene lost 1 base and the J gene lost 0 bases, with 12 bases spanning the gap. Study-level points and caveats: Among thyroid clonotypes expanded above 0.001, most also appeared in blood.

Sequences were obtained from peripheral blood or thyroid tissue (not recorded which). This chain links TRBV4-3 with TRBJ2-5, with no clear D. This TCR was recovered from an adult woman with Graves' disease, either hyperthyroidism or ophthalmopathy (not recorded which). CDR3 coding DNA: TGCGCCAGCAGCCAAGGGCAATCATGGAACCAAGAGACCCAGTACTTC. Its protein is CASSQGQSWNQETQYF.